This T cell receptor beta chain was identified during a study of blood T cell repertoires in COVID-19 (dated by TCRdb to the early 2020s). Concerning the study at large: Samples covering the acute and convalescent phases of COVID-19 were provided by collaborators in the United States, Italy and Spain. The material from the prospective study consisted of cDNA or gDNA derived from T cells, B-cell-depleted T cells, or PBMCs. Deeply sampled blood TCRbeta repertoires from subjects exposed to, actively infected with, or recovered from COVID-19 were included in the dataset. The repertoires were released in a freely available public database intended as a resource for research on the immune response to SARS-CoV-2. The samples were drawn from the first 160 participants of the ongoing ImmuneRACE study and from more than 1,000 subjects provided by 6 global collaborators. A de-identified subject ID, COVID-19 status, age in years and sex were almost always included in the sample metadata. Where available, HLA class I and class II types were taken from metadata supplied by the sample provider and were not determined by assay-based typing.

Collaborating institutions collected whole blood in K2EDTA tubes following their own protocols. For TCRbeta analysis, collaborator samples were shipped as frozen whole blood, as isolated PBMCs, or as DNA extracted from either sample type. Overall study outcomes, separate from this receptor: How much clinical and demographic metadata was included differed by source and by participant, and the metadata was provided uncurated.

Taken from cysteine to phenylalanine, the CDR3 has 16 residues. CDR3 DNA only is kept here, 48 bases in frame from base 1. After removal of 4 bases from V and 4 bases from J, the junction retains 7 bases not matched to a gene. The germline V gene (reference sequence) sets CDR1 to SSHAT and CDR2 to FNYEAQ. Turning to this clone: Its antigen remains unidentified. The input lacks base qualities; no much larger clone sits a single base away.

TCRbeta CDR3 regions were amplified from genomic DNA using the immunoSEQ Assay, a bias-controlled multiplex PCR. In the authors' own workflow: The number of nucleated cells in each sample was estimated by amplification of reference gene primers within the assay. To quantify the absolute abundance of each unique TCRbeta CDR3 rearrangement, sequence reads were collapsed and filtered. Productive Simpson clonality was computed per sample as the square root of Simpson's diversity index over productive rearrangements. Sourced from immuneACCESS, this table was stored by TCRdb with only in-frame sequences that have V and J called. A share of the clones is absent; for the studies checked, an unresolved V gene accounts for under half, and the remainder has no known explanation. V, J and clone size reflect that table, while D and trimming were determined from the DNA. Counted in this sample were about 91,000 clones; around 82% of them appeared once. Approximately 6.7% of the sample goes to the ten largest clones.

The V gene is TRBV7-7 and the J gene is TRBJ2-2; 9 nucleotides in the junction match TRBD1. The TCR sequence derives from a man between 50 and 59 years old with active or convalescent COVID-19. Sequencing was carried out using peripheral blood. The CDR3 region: CASSSQGAMVTGELFF. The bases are TGTGCCAGCAGCTCACAGGGGGCTATGGTCACCGGGGAGCTGTTTTTT.